This T cell receptor beta chain was identified in a study of T cell changes during pregnancy in multiple sclerosis. V trimming: 6 bases; J trimming: 6 bases; junction bases outside the gene matches: 5. The germline CDR1 and CDR2 sequences are LNHDA and SQIVND (reference sequence). The CDR3 is made up of 14 amino acids. Profiling relied on immunoSEQ multiplex PCR, and the TCRdb table lists in-frame clones only, not all of them. Of more than 80,000 clones in the sample, about 90% were seen once. This clone came up a few times. The specimen was peripheral blood, collected before pregnancy. This chain connects TRBV19 to TRBJ1-6, with 7 bases identical to TRBD1. The receptor's source is a female donor with multiple sclerosis, enrolled in a pregnancy study. The CDR3 DNA sequence: TGTGCCAGTAGGTCCGGGACAGTTAATTCACCCCTCCACTTT. This translates into CASRSGTVNSPLHF.